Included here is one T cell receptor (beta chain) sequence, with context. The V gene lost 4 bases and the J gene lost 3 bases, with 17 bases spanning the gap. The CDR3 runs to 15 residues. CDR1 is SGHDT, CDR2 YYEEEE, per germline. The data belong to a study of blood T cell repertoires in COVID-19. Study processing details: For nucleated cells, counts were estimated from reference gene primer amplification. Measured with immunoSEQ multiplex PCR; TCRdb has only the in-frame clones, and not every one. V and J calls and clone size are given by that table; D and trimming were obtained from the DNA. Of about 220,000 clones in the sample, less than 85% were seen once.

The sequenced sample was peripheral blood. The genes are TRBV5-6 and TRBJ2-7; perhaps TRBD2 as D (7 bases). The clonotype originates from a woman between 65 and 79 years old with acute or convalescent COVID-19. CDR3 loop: CASSPEAGAGYEQYF. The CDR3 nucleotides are TGTGCCAGCAGCCCGGAGGCGGGGGCGGGCTACGAGCAGTACTTC.